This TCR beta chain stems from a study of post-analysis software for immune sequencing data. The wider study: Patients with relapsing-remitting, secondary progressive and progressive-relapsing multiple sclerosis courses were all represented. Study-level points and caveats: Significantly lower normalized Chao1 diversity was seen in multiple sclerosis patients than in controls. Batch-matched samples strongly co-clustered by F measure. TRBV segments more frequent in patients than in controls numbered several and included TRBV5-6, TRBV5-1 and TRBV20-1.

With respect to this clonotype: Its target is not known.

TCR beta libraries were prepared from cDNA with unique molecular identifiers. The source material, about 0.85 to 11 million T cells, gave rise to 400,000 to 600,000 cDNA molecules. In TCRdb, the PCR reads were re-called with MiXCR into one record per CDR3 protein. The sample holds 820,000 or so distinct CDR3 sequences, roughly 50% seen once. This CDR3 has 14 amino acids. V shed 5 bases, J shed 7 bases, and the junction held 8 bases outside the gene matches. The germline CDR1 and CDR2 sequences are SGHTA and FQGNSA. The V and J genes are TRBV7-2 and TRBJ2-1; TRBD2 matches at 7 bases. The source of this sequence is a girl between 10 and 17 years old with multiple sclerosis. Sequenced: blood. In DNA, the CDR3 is TGTGCCAGCAGCCGGGGGAGGGAAGGGAATGAGCAGTTCTTC. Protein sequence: CASSRGREGNEQFF.